This T cell receptor beta chain appears in the sequencing data of a study of T cells after yellow fever vaccination. Template-switching 5'RACE yielded the TCR cDNA; a universal primer site and UMIs were added in the process. TCRdb recomputed calls from the 5' RACE reads with MiXCR, one row per CDR3 protein. The repertoire includes approximately 180,000 distinct CDR3 sequences, 6.2% of them detected once, and about 2.7% sits in the top ten. General observations from the study: Peak timing came faster in the weaker secondary response, day 5 versus 15. Post-booster samples contained most primary-vaccination clones (about 95% CD4, 88% CD8).

Details on this clonotype: Its antigen is not identified.

V was trimmed by 6 bases and J by 8 bases, leaving 11 bases between them. In germline, CDR1 is MNHEY, CDR2 SVGEGT. The CDR3 runs 13 residues. The sequence derives from a man aged 18 to 29 who received the YFV17D yellow fever vaccine. The source was CD4+ T cells sorted from PBMCs, collected on the day of the first yellow fever vaccination. This chain uses TRBV6-2 or TRBV6-3 with TRBJ1-6, with D perhaps matching TRBD1 (6 bases). CDR3: CASRGHVDSPLHF. In DNA, the CDR3 is TGTGCCAGCAGGGGACATGTAGATTCACCCCTCCACTTT.